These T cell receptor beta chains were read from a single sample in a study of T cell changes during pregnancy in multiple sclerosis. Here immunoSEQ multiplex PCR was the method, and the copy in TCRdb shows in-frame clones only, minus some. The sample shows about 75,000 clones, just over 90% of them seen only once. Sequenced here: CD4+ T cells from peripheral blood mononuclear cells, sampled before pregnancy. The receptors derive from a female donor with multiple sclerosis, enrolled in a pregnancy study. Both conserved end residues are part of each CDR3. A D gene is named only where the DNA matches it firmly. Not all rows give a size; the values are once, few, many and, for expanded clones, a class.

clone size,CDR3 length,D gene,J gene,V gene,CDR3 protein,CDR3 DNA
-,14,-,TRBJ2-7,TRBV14,CASSHLTDTYEQYF,TGTGCCAGCAGCCATTTGACAGACACCTACGAGCAGTACTTC
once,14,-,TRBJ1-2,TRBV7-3,CASSQAGAGYGYTF,TGTGCCAGCAGCCAAGCAGGGGCCGGCTATGGCTACACCTTC
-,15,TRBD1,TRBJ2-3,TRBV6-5,CASSSRTGVVDTQYF,TGTGCCAGCAGTTCGAGGACAGGGGTTGTAGATACGCAGTATTTT
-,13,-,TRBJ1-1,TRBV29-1,CSGGTLLNTEAFF,TGCAGCGGAGGGACACTCCTGAACACTGAAGCTTTCTTT
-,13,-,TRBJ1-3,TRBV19,CASSISSGNTIYF,TGTGCCAGTAGTATCTCCTCTGGAAACACCATATATTTT
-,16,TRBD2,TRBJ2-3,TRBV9,CASSVGPSGGTDTQYF,TGTGCCAGCAGCGTAGGCCCTAGCGGGGGAACAGATACGCAGTATTTT
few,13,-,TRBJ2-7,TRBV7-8,CASSFRRGMEQYF,TGTGCCAGCAGCTTCCGACGGGGGATGGAGCAGTACTTC
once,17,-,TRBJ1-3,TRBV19,CASSMGAIFNSGNTIYF,TGTGCCAGTAGTATGGGGGCGATTTTTAACTCTGGAAACACCATATATTTT
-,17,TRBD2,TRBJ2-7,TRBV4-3,CASSQSVGALAAYEQYF,TGCGCCAGCAGCCAATCAGTGGGCGCACTAGCGGCGTACGAGCAGTACTTC
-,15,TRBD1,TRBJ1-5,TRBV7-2,CASSLSGQGNQPQHF,TGTGCCAGCAGCTTAAGCGGACAGGGTAATCAGCCCCAGCATTTT
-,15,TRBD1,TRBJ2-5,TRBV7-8,CASSSDRGHGETQYF,TGTGCCAGCAGCTCGGACAGGGGGCATGGGGAGACCCAGTACTTC
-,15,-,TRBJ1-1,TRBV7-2,CASSLGDRSYTEAFF,TGTGCCAGCAGCTTGGGAGACAGGAGTTACACTGAAGCTTTCTTT
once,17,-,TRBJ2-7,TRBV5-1,CASSLGRGWEPQYEQYF,TGCGCCAGCAGCTTGGGACGGGGTTGGGAACCGCAATACGAGCAGTACTTC
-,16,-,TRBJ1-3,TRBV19,CASSIYRDISGNTIYF,TGTGCCAGTAGTATCTACCGGGACATCTCTGGAAACACCATATATTTT
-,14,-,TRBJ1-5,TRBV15,CATSRDLATQPQHF,TGTGCCACCAGCAGAGATTTGGCAACTCAGCCCCAGCATTTT
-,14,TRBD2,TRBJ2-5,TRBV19,CASSQRGSQETQYF,TGTGCCAGTAGTCAGCGGGGGTCCCAAGAGACCCAGTACTTC